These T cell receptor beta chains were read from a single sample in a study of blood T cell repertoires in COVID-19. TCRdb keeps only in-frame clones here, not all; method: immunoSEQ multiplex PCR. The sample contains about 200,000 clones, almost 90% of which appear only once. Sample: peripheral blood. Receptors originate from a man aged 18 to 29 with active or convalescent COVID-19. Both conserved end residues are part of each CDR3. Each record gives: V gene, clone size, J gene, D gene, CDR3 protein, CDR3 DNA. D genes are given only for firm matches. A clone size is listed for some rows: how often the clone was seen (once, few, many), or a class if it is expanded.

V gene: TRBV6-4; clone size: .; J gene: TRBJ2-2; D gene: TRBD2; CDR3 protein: CASTLWTSGNTGELFF; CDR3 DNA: TGTGCCAGCACCCTGTGGACTAGCGGGAACACCGGGGAGCTGTTTTTT
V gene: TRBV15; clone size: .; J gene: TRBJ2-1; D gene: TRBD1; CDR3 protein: CATSRRTGSGNEQFF; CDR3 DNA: TGTGCCACCAGCAGGAGGACAGGTTCGGGCAATGAGCAGTTCTTC
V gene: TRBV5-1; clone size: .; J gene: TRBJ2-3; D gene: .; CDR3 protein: CASSLGDSVDTQYF; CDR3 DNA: TGCGCCAGCAGCTTGGGAGACAGCGTGGATACGCAGTATTTT
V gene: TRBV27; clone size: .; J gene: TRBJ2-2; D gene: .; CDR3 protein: CASSANTGELFF; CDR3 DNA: TGTGCCAGCAGCGCGAACACCGGGGAGCTGTTTTTT
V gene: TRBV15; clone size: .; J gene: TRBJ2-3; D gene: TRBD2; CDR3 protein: CATSTRLAEDTQYF; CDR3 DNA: TGTGCCACCAGCACAAGACTAGCGGAAGATACGCAGTATTTT
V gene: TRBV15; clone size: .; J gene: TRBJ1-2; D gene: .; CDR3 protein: CATSRVTVGYGYTF; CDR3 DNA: TGTGCCACCAGCAGAGTCACGGTCGGCTATGGCTACACCTTC
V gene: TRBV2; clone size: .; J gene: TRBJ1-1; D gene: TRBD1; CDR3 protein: CASSPTGTANTEAFF; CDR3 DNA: TGTGCCAGCAGTCCGACCGGGACAGCGAACACTGAAGCTTTCTTT
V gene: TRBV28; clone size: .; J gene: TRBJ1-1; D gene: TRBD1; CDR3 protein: CASSFPDRENTEAFF; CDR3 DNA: TGTGCCAGCAGTTTTCCCGACAGGGAGAACACTGAAGCTTTCTTT
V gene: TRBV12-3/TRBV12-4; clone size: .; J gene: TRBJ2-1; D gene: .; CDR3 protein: CASSLGSYNQQFF; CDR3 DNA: TGTGCCAGCAGTTTGGGCAGCTACAATCAGCAGTTCTTC
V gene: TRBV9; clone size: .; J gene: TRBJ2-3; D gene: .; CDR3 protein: CASSVGSTTASDTQYF; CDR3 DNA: TGTGCCAGCAGCGTAGGATCCACGACTGCCTCAGATACGCAGTATTTT
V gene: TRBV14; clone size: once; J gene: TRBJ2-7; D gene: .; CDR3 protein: CASSKVASAGYEQYF; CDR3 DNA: TGTGCCAGCAGCAAAGTGGCTAGCGCGGGATACGAGCAGTACTTC
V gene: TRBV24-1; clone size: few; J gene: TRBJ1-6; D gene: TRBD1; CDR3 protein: CATPTRGQGWSYNSPLHF; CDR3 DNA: TGTGCCACCCCGACTCGTGGACAGGGGTGGTCCTATAATTCACCCCTCCACTTT
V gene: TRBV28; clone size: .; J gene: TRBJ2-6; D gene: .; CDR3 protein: CASRIQRGAGANVLTF; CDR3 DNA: TGTGCCAGCAGAATTCAACGGGGAGCTGGGGCCAACGTCCTGACTTTC
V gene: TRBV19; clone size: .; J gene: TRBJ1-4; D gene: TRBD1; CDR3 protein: CASSQGAIYEKLFF; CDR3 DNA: TGTGCCAGTAGTCAGGGGGCGATTTATGAAAAACTGTTTTTT
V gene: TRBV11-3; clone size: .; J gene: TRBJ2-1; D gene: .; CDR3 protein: CASSTQGREQFF; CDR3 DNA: TGTGCCAGCAGCACTCAGGGGCGGGAGCAGTTCTTC
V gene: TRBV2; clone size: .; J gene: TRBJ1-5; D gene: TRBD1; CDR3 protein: CASSAGQGAVRQPQHF; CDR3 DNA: TGTGCCAGCAGTGCCGGACAGGGGGCAGTGAGGCAGCCCCAGCATTTT
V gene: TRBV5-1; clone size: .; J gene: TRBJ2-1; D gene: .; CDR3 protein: CASSLRESSYNEQFF; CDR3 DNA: TGCGCCAGCAGCTTGAGGGAGAGCTCCTACAATGAGCAGTTCTTC
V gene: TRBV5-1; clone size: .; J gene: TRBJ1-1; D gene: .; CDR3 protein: CASSLARGVGAFF; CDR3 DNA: TGCGCCAGCAGCTTGGCCAGGGGTGTGGGAGCTTTCTTT
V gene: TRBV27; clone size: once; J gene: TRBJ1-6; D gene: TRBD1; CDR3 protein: CASSFQQGDIGNSPLHF; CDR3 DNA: TGTGCCAGCAGTTTCCAACAGGGGGATATTGGCAATTCACCCCTCCACTTT
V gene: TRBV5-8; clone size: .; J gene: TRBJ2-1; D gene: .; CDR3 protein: CASRRRNLYNEQFF; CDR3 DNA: TGTGCCAGCAGACGCAGAAACCTGTACAATGAGCAGTTCTTC
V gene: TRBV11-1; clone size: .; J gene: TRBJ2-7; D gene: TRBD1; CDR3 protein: CASSLATGTGVLYEQYF; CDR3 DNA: TGTGCCAGCAGCTTAGCAACCGGGACAGGGGTTTTGTACGAGCAGTACTTC
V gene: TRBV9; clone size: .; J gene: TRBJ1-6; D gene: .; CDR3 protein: CASSVTVGNSPLHF; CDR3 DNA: TGTGCCAGCAGCGTGACAGTAGGCAATTCACCCCTCCACTTT
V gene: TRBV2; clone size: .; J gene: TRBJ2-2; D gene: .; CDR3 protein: CASSELWGDTGELFF; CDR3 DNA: TGTGCCAGCAGTGAATTGTGGGGGGACACCGGGGAGCTGTTTTTT
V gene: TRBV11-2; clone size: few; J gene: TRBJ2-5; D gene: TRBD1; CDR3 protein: CASNPSGGETQYF; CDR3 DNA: TGTGCCAGCAACCCCTCAGGGGGCGAGACCCAGTACTTC
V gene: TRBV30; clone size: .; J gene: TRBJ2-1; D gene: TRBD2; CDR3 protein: CAWIKGTSGRREQFF; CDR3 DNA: TGTGCCTGGATAAAAGGGACTAGCGGGAGGAGAGAGCAGTTCTTC
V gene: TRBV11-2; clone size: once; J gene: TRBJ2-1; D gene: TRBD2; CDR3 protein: CASSLVLSGRRDEQFF; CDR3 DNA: TGTGCCAGCAGCTTAGTACTTAGCGGGAGGAGGGATGAGCAGTTCTTC
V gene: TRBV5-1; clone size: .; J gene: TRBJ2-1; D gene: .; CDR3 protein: CASSFSLGVDNEQFF; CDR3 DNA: TGCGCCAGCAGCTTTTCGCTAGGTGTGGACAATGAGCAGTTCTTC
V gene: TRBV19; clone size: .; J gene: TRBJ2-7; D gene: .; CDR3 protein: CASSMFRGYEQYF; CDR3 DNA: TGTGCCAGTAGTATGTTCAGGGGATACGAGCAGTACTTC
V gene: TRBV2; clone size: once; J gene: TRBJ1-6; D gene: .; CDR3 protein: CASQGYYNSPLHF; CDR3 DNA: TGTGCCAGCCAGGGTTACTATAATTCACCCCTCCACTTT
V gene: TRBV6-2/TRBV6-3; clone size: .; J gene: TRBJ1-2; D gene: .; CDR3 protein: CASSTRGTTYGYTF; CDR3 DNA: TGTGCCAGCAGCACCAGGGGCACAACCTATGGCTACACCTTC
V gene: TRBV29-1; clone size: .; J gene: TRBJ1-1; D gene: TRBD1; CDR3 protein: CSAQGFGNTEAFF; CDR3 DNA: TGCAGCGCACAGGGGTTTGGGAACACTGAAGCTTTCTTT
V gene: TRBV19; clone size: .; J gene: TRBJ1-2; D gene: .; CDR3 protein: CASSIDRGSEGGYTF; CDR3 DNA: TGTGCCAGTAGTATCGATCGGGGGTCGGAAGGGGGCTACACCTTC
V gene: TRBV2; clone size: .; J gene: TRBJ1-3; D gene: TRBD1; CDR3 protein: CASSMDRDSGNTIYF; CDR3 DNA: TGTGCCAGCAGTATGGACAGGGACTCTGGAAACACCATATATTTT
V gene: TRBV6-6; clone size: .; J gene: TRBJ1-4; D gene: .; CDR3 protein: CASSYRGGNEKLFF; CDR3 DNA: TGTGCCAGCAGTTACCGAGGGGGAAATGAAAAACTGTTTTTT
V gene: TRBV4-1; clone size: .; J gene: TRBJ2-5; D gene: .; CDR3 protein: CASSDRDSQETQYF; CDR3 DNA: TGCGCCAGCAGCGATCGGGACTCCCAAGAGACCCAGTACTTC
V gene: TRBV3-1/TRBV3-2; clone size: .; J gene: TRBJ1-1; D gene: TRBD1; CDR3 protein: CASSRGAGGIGDEAFF; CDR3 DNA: TGTGCCAGCAGCCGTGGGGCAGGGGGAATTGGGGATGAAGCTTTCTTT
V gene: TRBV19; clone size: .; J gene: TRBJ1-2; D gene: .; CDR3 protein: CASKGQGLNYGYTF; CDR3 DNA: TGTGCCAGTAAGGGGCAGGGGCTTAACTATGGCTACACCTTC
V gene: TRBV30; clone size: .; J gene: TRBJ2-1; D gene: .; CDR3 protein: CAWSVSAGSGQFF; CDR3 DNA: TGTGCCTGGAGTGTTTCTGCGGGATCTGGGCAGTTCTTC
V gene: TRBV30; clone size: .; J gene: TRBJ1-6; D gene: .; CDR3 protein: CAWSLRGADSPLHF; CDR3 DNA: TGTGCCTGGAGCTTACGGGGGGCTGATTCACCCCTCCACTTT
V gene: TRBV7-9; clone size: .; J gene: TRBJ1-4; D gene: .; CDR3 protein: CASSKGVAATNEKLFF; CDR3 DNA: TGTGCCAGCAGCAAGGGAGTTGCTGCAACTAATGAAAAACTGTTTTTT
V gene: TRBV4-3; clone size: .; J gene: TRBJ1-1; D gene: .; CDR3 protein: CASSLEGGDTEAFF; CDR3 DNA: TGCGCCAGCAGCCTCGAAGGGGGGGACACTGAAGCTTTCTTT
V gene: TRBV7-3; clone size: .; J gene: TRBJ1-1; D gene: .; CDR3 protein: CASSSGEATEAFF; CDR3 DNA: TGTGCCAGCAGCTCTGGGGAGGCCACGGAGGCTTTCTTT